This TCR beta chain was identified during a study of Ad26.COV2.S vaccination and SARS-CoV-2 variants. Study as a whole: Donor allocation was to the COV1001 Ad26.COV2.S trial arm.

V gave up 3 bases and J gave up 5 bases, with 10 bases separating them. The CDR3 is 13 residues long. Treatment meaning: 15 to 20 received Ad26.COV2.S at low or high dose, single or two shots; about 5 received placebo; per-sample allocation not given. The samples date from day 63 after the first vaccine or placebo injection. The assay was immunoSEQ multiplex PCR, and TCRdb's table has in-frame clones only and misses some. The sample lists some 420,000 clones, more than 75% occurring once. The chain is built from TRBV12-3 or TRBV12-4 and TRBJ1-1; perhaps TRBD1 as D (5 bases). The specimen comprised peripheral blood, sampled in a trial of Ad26.COV2.S vaccine versus placebo. The receptor's source is a person between 18 and 65 years old who received the Ad26.COV2.S COVID-19 vaccine or a placebo. The CDR3 bases are TGTGCCAGCAGTTTGGGGGGTGGGACTGAAGCTTTCTTT. Protein: CASSLGGGTEAFF.